These 9 T cell receptor beta chains were all obtained from the same sample, sequenced in a study of early T cells in non-severe SARS-CoV-2 infection. In TCRdb, the 5' RACE reads were re-called with MiXCR into one record per CDR3 protein. The data hold about 110,000 distinct CDR3 sequences, with over 8.5% observed a single time. Sequencing was carried out using whole blood. The receptors originated from an adult who was a healthcare worker with PCR-confirmed SARS-CoV-2 infection or an uninfected control (not recorded which).

This clonotype occurred a few times. The chain recombines TRBV5-4 with TRBJ2-1, with a weak D call TRBD1 (9 bases). The CDR3 runs to 16 residues. Trimming cost V 5 bases and J 7 bases, with 22 bases left between them. The germline V gene has CDR1 SGHNT and CDR2 YYREEE (reference sequence). The CDR3 sequence: CASRDRGGLAPNEQFF. The CDR3 DNA is TGTGCCAGCAGGGACAGGGGTGGACTAGCTCCTAATGAGCAGTTCTTC.

This clonotype was counted a few times. The chain has TRBV12-3 or TRBV12-4 and TRBJ1-2; no firm D call. Trimming shortened V by 8 bases and J by 0 bases, and 10 bases separated the two germline ends. The CDR3 length is 13 residues. CDR3 amino acids: CASGSASNYGYTF. The CDR3 DNA follows: TGTGCCAGCGGATCCGCATCTAACTATGGCTACACCTTC.

This clonotype has a handful of counts. The chain joins TRBV7-2 to TRBJ1-2; no firm D call. The CDR3 is made up of 8 amino acids. The V gene lost 7 bases and the J gene lost 6 bases, with 0 bases spanning the gap. Germline-derived CDR1 and CDR2 are SGHTA and FQGNSA. In nucleotides, the CDR3 is TGTGCCAGCAATGGCTACACCTTC. As protein: CASNGYTF.

This clonotype was seen only a few times. This chain uses TRBV7-8 with TRBJ2-3, with TRBD2 matching 7 bases. There are 13 residues in the CDR3. Unmatched junction bases numbered 5, after V lost 7 bases and J lost 4 bases. Germline V gene lookup returns CDR1 SGHVS and CDR2 FQNEAQ. The CDR3 protein is CASNPGGADTQYF. CDR3 DNA sequence: TGTGCCAGCAACCCGGGAGGTGCAGATACGCAGTATTTT.

This clonotype was observed many times. This chain links TRBV5-5 with TRBJ2-1; D ambiguous. Germline loops: CDR1 SGHKS, CDR2 YYEKEE (reference sequence). The V end lost 4 bases, the J end lost 4 bases, and 9 bases lay between the germline ends. The CDR3 is 13 amino acids. The CDR3 DNA reads as TGTGCCAGCAGCGTGACACCTTACAATGAGCAGTTCTTC. It translates to CASSVTPYNEQFF.

This clonotype has just a few counts. J is TRBJ2-5 and V is TRBV20-1; no clear D gene. Per germline, CDR1 DFQATT and CDR2 SNEGSKA (reference sequence). CDR3 size: 15 residues. V lost 3 bases to trimming and J lost 2 bases, with 16 bases between them. The CDR3 coding sequence is TGCAGTGCTAGTCCCCGCAACCTGCTACAAGAGACCCAGTACTTC. Translation gives CSASPRNLLQETQYF.

V is TRBV10-3 and J is TRBJ2-1, with 7 bases fitting TRBD2. V lost 1 base and J lost 8; bases outside the gene matches: 11. CDR1 is ENHRY, CDR2 SYGVKD, per germline. The CDR3 loop spans 16 amino acids. CDR3 sequence (DNA): TGTGCCATCAGTGAGTTTGCGTCGGGAGGAAGTGATGAGCAGTTCTTC. This codes for CAISEFASGGSDEQFF.

The V call is TRBV28, the J call TRBJ2-7, with D possibly being TRBD2 (6 bases). The CDR3 is made up of 16 amino acids. In germline, CDR1 is MDHEN, CDR2 SYDVKM. Trimming removed 5 bases from V and 2 bases from J, with 19 bases in between. CDR3 nucleotide sequence: TGTGCCAGCAGTCTACCAGCGGGCTTGCCCACCTACGAGCAGTACTTC. This translates into CASSLPAGLPTYEQYF.

The CDR3 DNA sequence: TGTGCCAGCAGTTTGGGCAGGGCCATCACAGATACGCAGTATTTT. Translation: CASSLGRAITDTQYF. The chain has TRBV12-3 or TRBV12-4 and TRBJ2-3, with D perhaps TRBD1 (5 bases). This CDR3 has 15 amino acids. The germline V and J ends were trimmed by 3 bases and 2 bases, with 12 bases remaining between them.